This T cell receptor (beta chain) was found in a study of blood T cells in healthy people across ages (dated by TCRdb to the mid-2010s). General notes on the study: In model experiments, template switching captured about one uniquely barcoded TCR beta cDNA molecule for every two T cells. The donors were divided into four age groups: young (average approximately 16 years), middle-aged (about 40), aged (about 62) and long-lived (82). The study measured age-related changes in TCR beta repertoire diversity using deep sequencing normalized with unique cDNA molecular identifiers. Using the same blood draw, the study looked at two additional independent replicas of 1 million unique cDNA reads for two donors, one aged 18 to 30 and the other aged 80 or older. To avoid experimental bias, donors of different ages were randomly spread across the sequencing lanes.

CDR1 and CDR2, looked up from the germline V gene, are SGHTA and FQGNSA. The CDR3 sequence holds 15 residues, the cysteine and phenylalanine included. Only the CDR3 portion is preserved as DNA: 45 bases, with reading frame beginning at the first base. Systemically healthy Caucasian individuals from Russia, some 38 in total and aged roughly 6 to 100 years, were included as donors. Approximately 9.7 milliliters of peripheral blood were drawn from each donor into EDTA-treated Vacutainer tubes. Ficoll-Paque density-gradient centrifugation was used to isolate PBMCs, with at least 6 million obtained per sample. Trizol reagent was used to extract total RNA from PBMCs, with at least 5 micrograms per sample. For every donor, flow cytometry on a PBMC aliquot measured the percentage of naive CD45RAhigh/CD27high T cells. What the research found in general, with its limitations: Bulk unsorted PBMC profiling prevented conclusive comparison of naive and antigen-experienced compartments. Observed TCR beta diversity correlated strongly with the percentage of naive T cells measured by flow cytometry. Compared with the aged group, more naive CD4+ T cells, fewer expanded clones and increased TCR diversity were shown by the long-lived group, suggesting age selection. The CMV infection status of donors was not known, potentially confounding age-related changes in expanded clonotypes. Estimates of total diversity based on one million sequenced T cells were considered lower bounds and underestimates. Observed TCR beta diversity per million T cells fell roughly linearly with age, and a significant reduction was already apparent by age around 36.

Concerning this clonotype itself: Which antigen it targets is not known. A junction end diverges from the germline sequence, so it may reflect a read error.

Receptor libraries were prepared by 5' RACE. This sample was sequenced with an Illumina HiSeq 2500. A second PCR of roughly 7 to 11 cycles was performed with a sample-barcoded 5' primer and a J-beta primer mix. Each TCR beta cDNA molecule received a unique molecular identifier from a template-switch 5' adaptor carrying 12 random nucleotides. Each sample yielded at least 3 million CDR3-containing paired-end reads. First-strand cDNA was synthesized from all RNA with the Mint cDNA synthesis kit, primed by a TRBC-specific oligonucleotide. All cDNA was treated with uracil-DNA glycosylase and then went through a first 18-cycle PCR with the universal primers M1SS and BC2_uni_R. The original methods were these. For normalization, 1 million high-quality reads, each with a distinct molecular identifier, were randomly selected from each sample. Reads sharing molecular identifiers were discarded rather than binned into consensus sequences. MiTCR, run with a Q25 quality threshold and the strictest error-elimination algorithm, handled CDR3 identification, clonotype clustering and error correction. A nonparametric unseen species model with Euler transformation was used to estimate lower-bound total TCR beta diversity. TCRdb applied fastp at Q25 and MiXCR to the public reads, then kept only in-frame beta chains. Each CDR3 protein appears once, grouped with its most common genes and DNA. The V and J calls were not made by the authors but by TCRdb's processing. The sample table records about 1,800,000 distinct CDR3 sequences; 28% of these occur just once. Roughly 8% of the sample rests with the top ten.

Sequencing was performed on blood. This chain joins TRBV7-2 to TRBJ2-3, and perhaps TRBD2 as D gene, on 5 matching bases. The receptor's source is a woman aged 30 to 39 in good health. The nucleotides are TGTGTCAGCAGCCTCGGACTTGGGCCCCCAGATACGCAGTATTTT. This sequence encodes CVSSLGLGPPDTQYF.